The 30 T cell receptor beta chains presented below share a single source sample, sequenced in a study of T-cell reconstitution after alpha-beta-depleted transplantation in children. TCRbeta library construction was performed incorporating unique molecular identifiers. TCRdb used MiXCR to reprocess the PCR reads, holding one entry per CDR3 protein. The table has hundreds of thousands of distinct CDR3 sequences, under 15% seen once; the top ten hold about 0.79%. The sample here was PBMCs, taken before TCRalphabeta/CD19-depleted stem cell transplant. The receptors were sampled from a girl under 10 years old with congenital amegakaryocytic thrombocytopenia, due to receive a stem cell transplant.

There are many counts of this clonotype. The chain joins TRBV6-5 to TRBJ1-3; D is ambiguous. Looked up from germline, CDR1 is MNHEY and CDR2 is SVGAGI. V dropped 0 bases and J dropped 0 bases, with 12 bases sitting between them. The CDR3 sequence is 17 residues long. This CDR3 is CASSYSPSPISGNTIYF. CDR3 coding DNA: TGTGCCAGCAGTTACTCCCCGTCGCCAATCTCTGGAAACACCATATATTTT.

The table lists this clonotype with a few counts. The chain recombines TRBV20-1 with TRBJ1-5; D is undetermined. Per the germline V gene, CDR1 is DFQATT and CDR2 is SNEGSKA (reference sequence). V was trimmed by 3 bases and J by 9 bases, leaving 9 bases between them. This CDR3 region has 11 residues. CDR3 nucleotides: TGCAGTGCTAGGGGTGGTCCGCCCCAGCATTTT. It is translated as CSARGGPPQHF.

The chain carries TRBV4-1 and TRBJ2-7; unclear D gene. The CDR3 is 15 residues long. The germline gives CDR1 MGHRA, CDR2 YSYEKL. V lost 0 bases to trimming and J lost 3 bases, with 12 bases between them. The CDR3 nucleotides read TGCGCCAGCAGCCAAGATGAGGTCGCGGACTACGAGCAGTACTTC. This sequence encodes CASSQDEVADYEQYF.

This clonotype was seen only a few times. The gene calls are TRBV19 and TRBJ1-4; D is unresolved. The CDR3 spans 16 residues. The V gene's germline CDR1 is LNHDA and CDR2 SQIVND (reference sequence). V was trimmed by 5 bases and J by 5 bases, leaving 18 bases between them. CDR3 DNA: TGTGCCAGTAGTTCCGCTTGGCGGACTACGAATGAAAAACTGTTTTTT. As protein: CASSSAWRTTNEKLFF.

The chain joins TRBV9 to TRBJ2-2, with a tentative D call TRBD2 (5 bases). The CDR3 has 14 amino acids. The germline CDR1 and CDR2 sequences are SGDLS and YYNGEE. V lost 4 bases to trimming and J lost 5 bases, with 12 bases between them. The CDR3 DNA reads TGTGCCAGCAGCTCGTGGCGAGGGACCGGGGAGCTGTTTTTT. Its protein product is CASSSWRGTGELFF.

The chain carries TRBV28 and TRBJ1-2; D is unclear. V was trimmed by 1 base and J by 3 bases, leaving 3 bases between them. The CDR3 is 12 amino acids. Germline V gives CDR1 MDHEN, CDR2 SYDVKM. CDR3 in amino acids: CASSLSDYGYTF. The CDR3, as DNA: TGTGCCAGCAGTTTATCGGACTATGGCTACACCTTC.

The sample holds many counts of this clonotype. The chain uses TRBV29-1 and TRBJ2-7, with D maybe TRBD2 (5 bases). The CDR3 runs 13 residues. The V gene's germline CDR1 is SQVTM and CDR2 ANQGSEA. V lost 2 bases, J lost 3 bases, and 11 bases lay in between. As DNA, the CDR3 is TGCAGCGTTGAAACCCCGGCGGGCTACGAGCAGTACTTC. Its protein product is CSVETPAGYEQYF.

CDR3 DNA: TGTGCCAGCAGCCCGGGACTAGCGGTTCGATCTAGCACAGATACGCAGTATTTT. It codes for CASSPGLAVRSSTDTQYF. V gene TRBV11-1 combines with J gene TRBJ2-3, with 11 bases lining up with TRBD2. The length of the CDR3 is 18 residues. Unmatched junction bases numbered 10, after V lost 5 bases and J lost 0 bases. Germline V gene data show CDR1 as SGHAT and CDR2 as FQDESV (reference sequence).

The sample holds a few counts of this clonotype. The chain has TRBV29-1 and TRBJ2-1; D is uncertain. The V end lost 5 bases, the J end lost 2 bases, and 16 bases lay between the germline ends. CDR1 and CDR2 from the germline V gene are SQVTM and ANQGSEA. This CDR3 has 15 residues. CDR3 sequence (DNA): TGCAGCGTTCAAATGGGGTCCAGCCCCTACAATGAGCAGTTCTTC. It codes for CSVQMGSSPYNEQFF.

The chain combines TRBV5-1 with TRBJ2-2; 7 positions match TRBD1. This CDR3 spans 16 amino acids. The V and J ends lost 8 bases and 0 bases, in that order; junction bases with no gene match: 10. The germline gives CDR1 SGHRS, CDR2 YFSETQ. CDR3 in amino acids: CASTLRQGSNTGELFF. CDR3 sequence (DNA): TGCGCCAGTACGCTCCGACAGGGTTCGAACACCGGGGAGCTGTTTTTT.

This clonotype has just one count. This may arise from a read error, as a much more abundant clone is one base away. This chain uses TRBV9 with TRBJ2-1; D not certain. V lost 0 bases and J lost 14, with 21 bases in between. The CDR3 is 15 residues long. The germline gives CDR1 SGDLS, CDR2 YYNGEE. The DNA for the CDR3 is TGTGCCAGCAGCGTAGAGGACCGCTGGCTTAGTGGGAAGTTCTTC. As protein: CASSVEDRWLSGKFF. The complete variable domain, with remaining parts taken from reference TRBV9 and TRBJ2-1, reads DSGVTQTPKHLITATGQRVTLRCSPRSGDLSVYWYQQSLDQGLQFLIQYYNGEERAKGNILERFSAQQFPDLHSELNLSSLELGDSALYFCASSVEDRWLSGKFFGPGTRLTVL.

This clonotype was picked up many times. V is TRBV7-3 and J is TRBJ2-4; 7 nucleotides line up with TRBD2. With 9 bases clipped from V and 3 bases from J, the junction kept 8 bases outside the gene matches. CDR1 is SGHTA and CDR2 is FQGTGA in the germline V gene. The length of the CDR3 is 14 residues. This CDR3 is CASALGGGKNIQYF. The DNA for the CDR3 is TGTGCCAGTGCTTTGGGCGGGGGCAAAAACATTCAGTACTTC.

At least ten counts were recorded for this clonotype. The chain recombines TRBV15 with TRBJ1-6, with no clear D. CDR1 is LNHNV, CDR2 YYDKDF, per germline (reference sequence). The germline V and J ends were trimmed by 3 bases and 0 bases, with 6 bases remaining between them. CDR3 size: 15 residues. Written as DNA, the CDR3 is TGTGCCACCAGCAGTGGGCCCTCCTATAATTCACCCCTCCACTTT. It is translated as CATSSGPSYNSPLHF.

This clonotype appeared a few times. The rearrangement uses TRBV10-3 and TRBJ2-1, with 9 nucleotides matching TRBD2. The CDR3 has 15 amino acids. From germline, CDR1 is ENHRY and CDR2 SYGVKD. J gave up 5 bases and V 5 bases, and 7 bases lay outside the gene matches. This chain's CDR3 is CAISWREGRNNEQFF. The CDR3 DNA follows: TGTGCCATCAGTTGGCGGGAGGGCCGCAACAATGAGCAGTTCTTC.

In this sample, this clonotype turned up a few times. The chain joins TRBV5-1 to TRBJ1-1; D call uncertain. The CDR3 runs to 13 residues. V lost 0 bases to trimming and J lost 10 bases, with 13 bases between them. CDR1 is SGHRS, CDR2 YFSETQ, per germline. Here the CDR3 DNA reads TGCGCCAGCAGCTTGGAGTCCTTGGGCTCAGCTTTCTTT. Translation gives CASSLESLGSAFF.

The CDR3 coding sequence is TGCAGTGCTAGTACCCCTAGCGGGAATCAGGATGAGCAGTTCTTC. Translated, it gives CSASTPSGNQDEQFF. The genes are TRBV20-1 and TRBJ2-1; 9 nucleotides line up with TRBD2. The CDR3 is 15 amino acids. Per germline, CDR1 DFQATT and CDR2 SNEGSKA (reference sequence). Germline trimming cut 3 bases from V and 8 bases from J; bases unmatched to any gene: 11.

The chain combines TRBV18 with TRBJ2-1; weak D call: TRBD2 (6 bases). CDR1 KGHSH and CDR2 LQKENI come from the germline V gene. The V and J ends lost 1 base and 9 bases respectively, with 10 bases between them. CDR3 length equals 13 residues. The CDR3 protein is CASSPRGLGEQFF. For the CDR3, the DNA is TGTGCCAGCTCACCACGGGGACTCGGTGAGCAGTTCTTC.

The table lists this clonotype with many counts. The chain carries TRBV11-2 and TRBJ2-1; 8 bases align to TRBD2. The germline CDR1 and CDR2 sequences are SGHAT and FQNNGV. Germline trimming cut 5 bases from V and 9 bases from J; bases unmatched to any gene: 6. The CDR3 runs 13 residues. In nucleotides, the CDR3 is TGTGCCAGCAGCCAGGGTAGCGGGATTGAGCAGTTCTTC. Translated, it gives CASSQGSGIEQFF.

This chain uses TRBV14 with TRBJ2-6; D is unresolved. Trimming stripped 4 bases from V and 3 bases from J, with 19 bases between. The CDR3 sequence is 18 residues long. Germline CDR1 SGHDN, CDR2 FVKESK. This chain's CDR3 is CASSLIKEGFFGANVLTF. CDR3 in DNA: TGTGCCAGCAGCCTCATCAAGGAAGGGTTTTTTGGGGCCAACGTCCTGACTTTC.

This clonotype was seen many times. The genes are TRBV5-5 and TRBJ2-7; 10 positions match TRBD2. V dropped 4 bases and J dropped 2; count of bases not matched to a gene: 9. From germline, CDR1 is SGHKS and CDR2 YYEKEE (reference sequence). This CDR3 spans 16 amino acids. The CDR3 sequence is CASSPPLAGGTYEQYF. The CDR3 DNA follows: TGTGCCAGCAGCCCCCCCTTAGCGGGAGGCACCTACGAGCAGTACTTC.

Concerning this clonotype itself: Compared with germline, one end of the junction differs, possibly owing to a read error. This chain connects TRBV20-1 to TRBJ1-5; a weak D match, TRBD1 (6 bases). The V gene's germline CDR1 is DFQATT and CDR2 SNEGSKA (reference sequence). The CDR3 loop spans 13 amino acids. CDR3 protein: CSARPGGNQAQHF. In DNA form, the CDR3 reads TGCAGTGCTCGACCGGGGGGCAATCAGGCCCAGCATTTT.

The V call is TRBV6-1, the J call TRBJ1-5, with unresolved D. The CDR3 is 13 residues long. V was shortened by 7 bases and J by 6 bases, with 13 bases between the two germline ends. Germline CDR1 reads MNHNS; CDR2 reads SASEGT. CDR3 nucleotides: TGTGCCAGCATCCGGCATTCTGGTCAGCCCCAGCATTTT. It encodes CASIRHSGQPQHF.

This clonotype has a handful of counts. The V call is TRBV5-1, the J call TRBJ2-7; 8 positions match TRBD2. This CDR3 is built from 17 residues. Germline CDR1 SGHRS, CDR2 YFSETQ. V shed 0 bases, J shed 2 bases, and the junction held 10 bases outside the gene matches. The CDR3 reads CASSLGGTSLPTYEQYF. CDR3 DNA: TGCGCCAGCAGCTTGGGAGGGACTAGTCTTCCTACCTACGAGCAGTACTTC.

This clonotype has just a few counts. The rearrangement links TRBV5-1 to TRBJ2-6, with a weak D call TRBD1 (5 bases). V lost 4 bases and J lost 3, with 8 bases in between. Germline CDR1 is SGHRS and CDR2 is YFSETQ. This CDR3 comprises 14 residues. The CDR3 protein is CASSQGFGANVLTF. The CDR3, as DNA: TGCGCCAGCAGCCAGGGTTTTGGGGCCAACGTCCTGACTTTC.

This rearrangement joins TRBV20-1 to TRBJ1-2, with unresolved D. Deletions cut 5 bases from V and 4 bases from J, with 14 bases between. CDR1 DFQATT and CDR2 SNEGSKA come from the germline V gene (reference sequence). The CDR3 has 13 amino acids. CDR3 nucleotides: TGCAGTGCTGCTCTTGAGCTGTCCTATGGCTACACCTTC. Translation gives CSAALELSYGYTF.

Ten or more counts support this clonotype. V usage is TRBV20-1 and J usage is TRBJ2-3, with 13 bases lining up with TRBD2. There are 16 residues in the CDR3. Looked up from germline, CDR1 is DFQATT and CDR2 is SNEGSKA (reference sequence). V trimming: 5 bases; J trimming: 0 bases; junction bases outside the gene matches: 5. CDR3 sequence (DNA): TGCAGTGCTCAACGACTAGCGGGGGGTAGCACAGATACGCAGTATTTT. This sequence encodes CSAQRLAGGSTDTQYF.

This clonotype has ten or more counts. The chain uses TRBV10-3 and TRBJ2-7, with TRBD2 matching 14 bases. V shed 9 bases and J 5 bases; nucleotides not matched to a gene: 9. Per germline, CDR1 ENHRY and CDR2 SYGVKD. This CDR3 comprises 15 residues. CDR3 nucleotides: TGTGCCATGGGGACTAGCGGGAGCGTTAAGGACGAGCAGTACTTC. It codes for CAMGTSGSVKDEQYF.

This clonotype has at least ten counts. The chain links TRBV5-1 to TRBJ1-1; D uncertain. Trimming stripped 2 bases from V and 7 bases from J, with 12 bases between. The CDR3 has 13 amino acids. CDR1 and CDR2 (germline): SGHRS, YFSETQ. This CDR3 reads CASSLNNDLEAFF. The CDR3 bases are TGCGCCAGCAGCTTAAACAACGACCTTGAAGCTTTCTTT.

This clonotype was picked up one time. The V and J genes are TRBV6-2 or TRBV6-3 and TRBJ2-7; D assignment may be TRBD1 or TRBD2 (7 bases each). Germline loops: CDR1 MNHEY, CDR2 SVGEGT. The CDR3 consists of 15 residues. The V end lost 7 bases, the J end lost 0 bases, and 16 bases lay between the germline ends. CDR3: CASTEGGTVSYEQYF. The DNA for the CDR3 is TGTGCCAGCACCGAGGGGGGGACAGTCTCCTACGAGCAGTACTTC.

V usage is TRBV6-5 and J usage is TRBJ2-7; 10 nucleotides match TRBD2. The CDR3 extends over 15 amino acids. The V segment lost 4 bases and the J segment 4 bases; nucleotides outside the gene matches: 7. Per the germline V gene, CDR1 is MNHEY and CDR2 is SVGAGI. CDR3 coding DNA: TGTGCCAGCAGTTCTCCTAGCGGGAGTAAATACGAGCAGTACTTC. Translating it yields CASSSPSGSKYEQYF.